One sample yielded the 7 T cell receptor beta chains listed below, sequenced in a study of T cell responses to AZD1222 COVID-19 vaccine. The data were produced by immunoSEQ multiplex PCR, yet TCRdb's version contains in-frame clones alone and is incomplete. Here the sample spans fewer than 110,000 clones, more than 75% being singletons. Sequenced here: peripheral blood, sampled on day 0 of AZD1222 vaccination. The receptors shown here come from an adult in good health.

The gene calls are TRBV6-5 and TRBJ1-1; TRBD1 matches 7 bases. With V trimmed by 5 bases and J by 6 bases, 3 bases remained unmatched. Germline loops: CDR1 MNHEY, CDR2 SVGAGI. The CDR3 consists of 12 residues. The CDR3 spells CASSHGTAEAFF. Written as DNA, the CDR3 is TGTGCCAGCAGTCATGGGACAGCTGAAGCTTTCTTT.

This chain uses TRBV7-6 with TRBJ2-1, with TRBD2 matching 11 bases. Germline trimming cut 2 bases from V and 7 bases from J; bases unmatched to any gene: 10. The CDR3 sequence is 17 residues long. Germline values: CDR1 SGHVS, CDR2 FNYEAQ. The CDR3 sequence: CASSLSQTSGRKNEQFF. CDR3 sequence (DNA): TGTGCCAGCAGCTTAAGCCAAACTAGCGGGAGAAAGAATGAGCAGTTCTTC. Together with reference TRBV7-6 and TRBJ2-1, the CDR3 gives the full variable domain: GAGVSQSPRYKVTKRGQDVALRCDPISGHVSLYWYRQALGQGPEFLTYFNYEAQQDKSGLPNDRFSAERPEGSISTLTIQRTEQRDSAMYRCASSLSQTSGRKNEQFFGPGTRLTVL.

V and J are TRBV18 and TRBJ2-7, with 10 nucleotides matching TRBD2. The length of the CDR3 is 18 residues. The V gene end was trimmed by 2 bases and the J gene end by 8 bases; junction bases not matched to a gene: 18. CDR1 is KGHSH, CDR2 LQKENI, per germline. CDR3 in DNA: TGTGCCAGCTCACCAAACGAGATAGGGCCTAGCGGGAGTTCCAAGCAGTACTTC. It yields the protein CASSPNEIGPSGSSKQYF. Full variable domain (remainder filled in from reference TRBV18 and TRBJ2-7): NAGVMQNPRHLVRRRGQEARLRCSPMKGHSHVYWYRQLPEEGLKFMVYLQKENIIDESGMPKERFSAEFPKEGPSILRIQQVVRGDSAAYFCASSPNEIGPSGSSKQYFGPGTRLTVT.

This rearrangement joins TRBV3-1 (or the pseudogene TRBV3-2) to TRBJ2-5, with a possible D match to TRBD2 (6 bases). The CDR3 totals 13 residues. Per the germline V gene, CDR1 is LGHDT and CDR2 is YNNKEL (reference sequence). The germline V and J ends were trimmed by 1 base and 5 bases, with 8 bases remaining between them. CDR3 region: CASSQGLEETQYF. The DNA of the CDR3 is TGTGCCAGCAGCCAAGGACTAGAGGAGACCCAGTACTTC.

The table lists this clone with a count of one. The CDR3 protein is CASSAGAQFYGYTF. The CDR3 DNA is TGTGCCAGCAGCGCCGGGGCTCAGTTTTATGGCTACACCTTC. The V call is TRBV28, the J call TRBJ1-2, with TRBD1 as a possible D gene (5 bases). CDR3 size: 14 residues. Germline loops: CDR1 MDHEN, CDR2 SYDVKM. The germline V and J ends were trimmed by 6 bases and 5 bases, with 16 bases remaining between them.

This sequence joins TRBV6-5 and TRBJ1-2; D is unclear. V lost 6 bases and J lost 2, with 10 bases in between. Germline V gene sequence: CDR1 MNHEY, CDR2 SVGAGI. This CDR3 has 13 residues. The CDR3 sequence is CASRRSRNYGYTF. Written as DNA, the CDR3 is TGTGCCAGCAGGAGGAGCAGAAACTATGGCTACACCTTC.

The V call is TRBV27, the J call TRBJ1-1; no clear D. Between the trimmed V and J ends, which lost 5 bases and 3 bases, there was a span of 10 bases. The CDR3 has 13 residues. Germline V gives CDR1 MNHEY, CDR2 SMNVEV (reference sequence). CDR3 nucleotides: TGTGCCAGCAGTCCATACAGCTACACTGAAGCTTTCTTT. This translates into CASSPYSYTEAFF.